A single sample is the source of the 8 T cell receptor beta chains below, sequenced in a study of T cell repertoires in cytomegalovirus infection. In TCRdb, the reads were re-called with MiXCR into one record per CDR3 protein. The sample shows around 900,000 distinct CDR3 sequences, approximately 31% of them seen only once. These receptors are not linked to any known antigen. The sample here was cultured CD8+ T cells from PBMCs, taken from culture after CMV antigen stimulation. The receptors come from a human donor in good health (CMV status not recorded). Some clones in this sample may be carry-over from other donors' samples.

This clonotype was counted once. This chain joins TRBV27 and TRBJ1-3; D is perhaps TRBD1 (5 bases). Between the trimmed V and J ends, which lost 6 bases and 0 bases, there was a span of 9 bases. The CDR3 has 14 residues. Germline V gene lookup returns CDR1 MNHEY and CDR2 SMNVEV (reference sequence). CDR3 sequence reads: CASRRRASGNTIYF. The CDR3 coding sequence is TGTGCCAGCAGGCGCAGGGCCTCTGGAAACACCATATATTTT.

This clonotype showed up many times. The rearrangement links TRBV7-6 to TRBJ2-1; perhaps TRBD2 as D (7 bases). The V end lost 1 base, the J end lost 0 bases, and 16 bases lay between the germline ends. The CDR3 totals 18 residues. Germline values: CDR1 SGHVS, CDR2 FNYEAQ. For the CDR3, the DNA is TGTGCCAGCAGCTTAGGTGCGGGGGCCCCAAACTCCTACAATGAGCAGTTCTTC. Its translation is CASSLGAGAPNSYNEQFF.

This clonotype was detected a few times. The chain couples TRBV5-4 to TRBJ2-7; TRBD2 aligns across 9 bases. This CDR3 region has 15 residues. With 1 base clipped from V and 2 bases from J, the junction kept 4 bases outside the gene matches. The germline V gene encodes CDR1 SGHNT and CDR2 YYREEE (reference sequence). The chain's CDR3 is CASSLLLAGAYEQYV. The CDR3 DNA is TGTGCCAGCAGCTTGTTACTAGCGGGCGCCTACGAGCAGTACGTC.

This clonotype was detected only a few times. The chain combines TRBV4-1 with TRBJ2-1, with 9 bases matching TRBD2. Germline loops: CDR1 MGHRA, CDR2 YSYEKL. This CDR3 contains 14 residues. V dropped 2 bases and J dropped 4; count of bases not matched to a gene: 0. The CDR3 DNA sequence: TGCGCCAGCAGCCAACTAGCGGGATACAATGAGCAGTTCTTC. The encoded protein is CASSQLAGYNEQFF.

In this sample, this clonotype turned up many times. J is TRBJ2-1 and V is TRBV7-8; the D gene is possibly TRBD1 (6 bases). Germline CDR1 is SGHVS and CDR2 is FQNEAQ. This CDR3 is built from 17 residues. Trimming cost V 5 bases and J 3 bases, with 20 bases left between them. The CDR3 sequence is CASSNPDSSTLYNEQFF. In DNA, the CDR3 is TGTGCCAGCAGCAACCCGGACAGTTCCACTCTCTACAATGAGCAGTTCTTC.

This chain joins TRBV2 and TRBJ1-1; 7 positions agree with TRBD1. Germline CDR1 reads SNHLY; CDR2 reads FYNNEI. The CDR3 covers 14 residues. The J segment lost 5 bases and the V segment lost 1 base, leaving 4 bases of the junction unmatched. CDR3 in DNA: TGTGCCAGCAGTGAAGTTCGCAGGGGGACTGAAGCTTTCTTT. Protein: CASSEVRRGTEAFF.

This clonotype was counted many times. The V and J genes are TRBV6-5 and TRBJ1-3, with D unclear. V lost 2 bases and J lost 0, with 14 bases in between. This CDR3 region has 17 residues. The germline V gene has CDR1 MNHEY and CDR2 SVGAGI. DNA for the CDR3: TGTGCCAGCAGTTACGATATAGGTAGCCTCTCTGGAAACACCATATATTTT. Its protein is CASSYDIGSLSGNTIYF.

Turning to this clonotype: Compared with germline, one end of the junction differs, possibly owing to a read error. The chain carries TRBV7-6 and TRBJ2-7, with 7 bases lining up with TRBD1. Germline lookup yields CDR1 SGHVS and CDR2 FNYEAQ. The CDR3 extends over 15 amino acids. The CDR3 region is CANSPRRQGSYEQYF. CDR3 bases: TGTGCCAACAGCCCACGTCGACAGGGCTCCTACGAGCAGTACTTC.